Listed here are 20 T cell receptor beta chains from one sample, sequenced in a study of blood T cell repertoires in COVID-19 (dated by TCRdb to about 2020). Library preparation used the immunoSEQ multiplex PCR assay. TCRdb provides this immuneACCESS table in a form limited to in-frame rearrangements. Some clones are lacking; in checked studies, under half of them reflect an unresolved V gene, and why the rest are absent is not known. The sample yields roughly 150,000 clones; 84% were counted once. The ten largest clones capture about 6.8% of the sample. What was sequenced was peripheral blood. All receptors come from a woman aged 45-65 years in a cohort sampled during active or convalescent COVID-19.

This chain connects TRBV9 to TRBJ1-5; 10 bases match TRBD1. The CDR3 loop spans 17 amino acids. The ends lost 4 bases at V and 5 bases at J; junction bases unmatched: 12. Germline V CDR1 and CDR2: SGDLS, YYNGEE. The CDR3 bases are TGTGCCAGCAGCCCTCGGAGCAAGACAGGGGGCGATCAGCCCCAGCATTTT. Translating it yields CASSPRSKTGGDQPQHF.

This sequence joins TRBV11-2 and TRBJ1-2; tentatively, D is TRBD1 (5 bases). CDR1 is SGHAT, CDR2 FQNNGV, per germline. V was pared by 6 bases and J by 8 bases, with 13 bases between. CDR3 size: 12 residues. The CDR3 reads CASSNQGSGYTF. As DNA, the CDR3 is TGTGCCAGCAGTAACCAGGGTTCGGGCTACACCTTC.

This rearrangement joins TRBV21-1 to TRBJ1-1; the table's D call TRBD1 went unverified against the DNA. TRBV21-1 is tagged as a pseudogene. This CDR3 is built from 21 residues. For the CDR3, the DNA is TGTGCCAGCAGCGAAGGGGACAGGGAAGCCGTGATTTTCAAGGCAGGGACTGAAGCTTTCTTT. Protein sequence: CASSEGDREAVIFKAGTEAFF.

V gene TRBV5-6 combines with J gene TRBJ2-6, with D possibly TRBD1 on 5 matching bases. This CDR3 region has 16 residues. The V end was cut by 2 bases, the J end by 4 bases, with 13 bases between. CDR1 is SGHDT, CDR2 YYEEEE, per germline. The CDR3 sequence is CASSLGSAGGANVLTF. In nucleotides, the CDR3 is TGTGCCAGCAGCTTAGGATCCGCAGGGGGGGCCAACGTCCTGACTTTC.

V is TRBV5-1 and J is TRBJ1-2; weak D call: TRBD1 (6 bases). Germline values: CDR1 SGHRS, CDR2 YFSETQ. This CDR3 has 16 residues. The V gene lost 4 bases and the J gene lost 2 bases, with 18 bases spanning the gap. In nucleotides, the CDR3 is TGCGCCAGCAGCCCAGGTTGGGGGGGCCCAAACTATGGCTACACCTTC. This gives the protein CASSPGWGGPNYGYTF.

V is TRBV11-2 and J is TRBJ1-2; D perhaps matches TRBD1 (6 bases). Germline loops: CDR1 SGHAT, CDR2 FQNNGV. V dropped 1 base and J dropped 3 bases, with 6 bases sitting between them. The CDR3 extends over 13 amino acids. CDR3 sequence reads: CASSLGTDYGYTF. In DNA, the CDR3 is TGTGCCAGCAGCTTAGGGACAGACTATGGCTACACCTTC.

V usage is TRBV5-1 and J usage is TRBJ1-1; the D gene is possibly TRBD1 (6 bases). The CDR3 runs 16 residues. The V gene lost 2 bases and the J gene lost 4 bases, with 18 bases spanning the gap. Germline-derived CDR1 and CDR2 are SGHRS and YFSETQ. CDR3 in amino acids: CASSLTAGAVGTEAFF. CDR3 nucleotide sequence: TGCGCCAGCAGCTTAACCGCAGGGGCGGTAGGCACTGAAGCTTTCTTT.

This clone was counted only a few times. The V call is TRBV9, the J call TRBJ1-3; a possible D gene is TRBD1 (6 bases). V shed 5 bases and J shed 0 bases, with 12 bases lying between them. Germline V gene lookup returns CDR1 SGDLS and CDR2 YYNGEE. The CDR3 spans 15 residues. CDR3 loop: CASSETGRSGNTIYF. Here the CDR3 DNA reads TGTGCCAGCAGTGAAACAGGGCGCTCTGGAAACACCATATATTTT.

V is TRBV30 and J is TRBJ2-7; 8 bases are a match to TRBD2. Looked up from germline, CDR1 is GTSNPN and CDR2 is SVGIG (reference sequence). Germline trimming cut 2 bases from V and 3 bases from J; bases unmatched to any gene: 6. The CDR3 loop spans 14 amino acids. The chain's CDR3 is CAWSPGGDRYEQYF. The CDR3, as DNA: TGTGCCTGGAGTCCCGGGGGGGACCGCTACGAGCAGTACTTC. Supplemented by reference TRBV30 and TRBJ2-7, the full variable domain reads SQTIHQWPATLVQPVGSPLSLECTVEGTSNPNLYWYRQAAGRGLQLLFYSVGIGQISSEVPQNLSASRPQDRQFILSSKKLLLSDSGFYLCAWSPGGDRYEQYFGPGTRLTVT.

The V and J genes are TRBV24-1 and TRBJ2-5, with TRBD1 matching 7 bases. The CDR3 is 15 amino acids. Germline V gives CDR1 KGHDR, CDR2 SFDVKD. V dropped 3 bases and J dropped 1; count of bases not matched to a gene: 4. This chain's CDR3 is CATSDGRDSQETQYF. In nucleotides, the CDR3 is TGTGCCACCAGTGATGGCCGGGACAGCCAAGAGACCCAGTACTTC.

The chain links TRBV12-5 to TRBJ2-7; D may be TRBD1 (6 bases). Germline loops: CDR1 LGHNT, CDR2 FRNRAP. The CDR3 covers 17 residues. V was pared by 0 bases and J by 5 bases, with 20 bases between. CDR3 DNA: TGTGCTAGTGGTTTGGTACTGGGCCAGGGGCTCCCCCACGAGCAGTACTTC. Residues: CASGLVLGQGLPHEQYF.

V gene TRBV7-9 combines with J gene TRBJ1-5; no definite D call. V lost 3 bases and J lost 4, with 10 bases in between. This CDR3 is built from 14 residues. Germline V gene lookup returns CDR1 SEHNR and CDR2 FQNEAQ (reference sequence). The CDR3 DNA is TGTGCCAGCAGCTTGGATAGCAATAATCAGCCCCAGCATTTT. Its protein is CASSLDSNNQPQHF.

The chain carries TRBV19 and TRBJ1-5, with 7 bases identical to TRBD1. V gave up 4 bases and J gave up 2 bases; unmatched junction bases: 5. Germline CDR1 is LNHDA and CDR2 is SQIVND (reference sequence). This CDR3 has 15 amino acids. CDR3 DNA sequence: TGTGCCAGTAGTACCGGACAGGCCCGCAATCAGCCCCAGCATTTT. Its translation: CASSTGQARNQPQHF. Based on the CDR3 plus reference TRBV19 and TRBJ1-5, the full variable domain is DGGITQSPKYLFRKEGQNVTLSCEQNLNHDAMYWYRQDPGQGLRLIYYSQIVNDFQKGDIAEGYSVSREKKESFPLTVTSAQKNPTAFYLCASSTGQARNQPQHFGDGTRLSIL.

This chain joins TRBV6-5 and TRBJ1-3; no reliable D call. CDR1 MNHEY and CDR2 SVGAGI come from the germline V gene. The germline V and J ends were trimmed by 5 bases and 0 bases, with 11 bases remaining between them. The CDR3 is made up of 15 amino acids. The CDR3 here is CASSPRRSSGNTIYF. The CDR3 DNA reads TGTGCCAGCAGTCCAAGACGGAGCTCTGGAAACACCATATATTTT.

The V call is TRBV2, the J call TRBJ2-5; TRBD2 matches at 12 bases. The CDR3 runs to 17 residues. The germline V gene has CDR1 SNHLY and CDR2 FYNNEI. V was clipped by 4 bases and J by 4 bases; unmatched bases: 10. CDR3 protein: CASSAEASGGVRETQYF. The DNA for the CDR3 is TGTGCCAGCAGTGCCGAAGCTAGCGGGGGGGTTAGAGAGACCCAGTACTTC.

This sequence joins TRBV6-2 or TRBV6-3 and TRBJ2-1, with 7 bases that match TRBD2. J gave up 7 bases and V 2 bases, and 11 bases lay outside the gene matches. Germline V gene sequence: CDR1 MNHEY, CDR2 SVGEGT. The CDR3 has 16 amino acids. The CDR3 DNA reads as TGTGCCAGCAGTTACCCGCGACTAGCTCTCGGGAATGAGCAGTTCTTC. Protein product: CASSYPRLALGNEQFF.

DNA for the CDR3: TGCGCCAGCAGCCAAGCCAGACAAGAGACCCAGTACTTC. It yields the protein CASSQARQETQYF. The V call is TRBV4-3, the J call TRBJ2-5; the D is unclear. V lost 1 base, J lost 2 bases, and 5 bases lay in between. Germline assignment: CDR1 LGHNA and CDR2 YSLEER. The CDR3 has 13 amino acids.

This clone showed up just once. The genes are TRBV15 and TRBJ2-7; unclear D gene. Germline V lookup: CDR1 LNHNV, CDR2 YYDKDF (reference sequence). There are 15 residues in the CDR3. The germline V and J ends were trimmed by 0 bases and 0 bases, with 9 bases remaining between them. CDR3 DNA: TGTGCCACCAGCAGAGATTTCACAAGCTCCTACGAGCAGTACTTC. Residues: CATSRDFTSSYEQYF.

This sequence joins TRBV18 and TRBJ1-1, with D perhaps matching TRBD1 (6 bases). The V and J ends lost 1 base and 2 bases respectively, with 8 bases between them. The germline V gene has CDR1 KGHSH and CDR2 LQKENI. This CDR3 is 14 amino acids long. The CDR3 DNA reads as TGTGCCAGCTCACCACTGACAGGAAACACTGAAGCTTTCTTT. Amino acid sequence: CASSPLTGNTEAFF. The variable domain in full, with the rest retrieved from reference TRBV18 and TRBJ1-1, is NAGVMQNPRHLVRRRGQEARLRCSPMKGHSHVYWYRQLPEEGLKFMVYLQKENIIDESGMPKERFSAEFPKEGPSILRIQQVVRGDSAAYFCASSPLTGNTEAFFGQGTRLTVV.

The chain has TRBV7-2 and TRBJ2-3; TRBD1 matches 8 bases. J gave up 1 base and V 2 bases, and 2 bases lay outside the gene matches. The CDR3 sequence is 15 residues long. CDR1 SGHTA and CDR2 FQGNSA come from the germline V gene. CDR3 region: CASSLMGQGTDTQYF. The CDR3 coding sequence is TGTGCCAGCAGCTTAATGGGACAGGGCACAGATACGCAGTATTTT.